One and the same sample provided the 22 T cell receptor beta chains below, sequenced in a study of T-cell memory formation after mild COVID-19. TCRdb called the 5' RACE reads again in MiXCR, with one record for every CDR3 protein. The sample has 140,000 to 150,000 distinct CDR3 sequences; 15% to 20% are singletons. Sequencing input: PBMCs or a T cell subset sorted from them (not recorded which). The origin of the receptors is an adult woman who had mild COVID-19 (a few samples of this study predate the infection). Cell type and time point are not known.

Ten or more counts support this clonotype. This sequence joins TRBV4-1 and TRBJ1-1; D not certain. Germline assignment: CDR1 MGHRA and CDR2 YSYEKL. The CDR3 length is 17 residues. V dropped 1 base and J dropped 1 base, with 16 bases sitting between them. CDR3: CASSQGKGGRKNTEAFF. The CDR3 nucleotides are TGCGCCAGCAGCCAAGGGAAAGGCGGACGGAAGAACACTGAAGCTTTCTTT.

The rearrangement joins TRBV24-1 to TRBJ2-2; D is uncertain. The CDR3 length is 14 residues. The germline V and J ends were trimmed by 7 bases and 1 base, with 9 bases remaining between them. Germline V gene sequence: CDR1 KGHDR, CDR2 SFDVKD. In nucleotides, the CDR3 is TGTGCCACCAGAGGACGGTTGAACACCGGGGAGCTGTTTTTT. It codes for CATRGRLNTGELFF.

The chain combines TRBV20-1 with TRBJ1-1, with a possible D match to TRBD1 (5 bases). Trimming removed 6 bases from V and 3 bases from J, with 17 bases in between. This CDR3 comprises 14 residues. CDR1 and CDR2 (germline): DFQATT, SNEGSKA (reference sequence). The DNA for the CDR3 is TGCAGTGCGCCGAGGGCGGGGGAAGACACTGAAGCTTTCTTT. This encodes CSAPRAGEDTEAFF.

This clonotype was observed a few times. The CDR3 nucleotides are TGCGCCAGCAGCATGGGGGGTGGTCAGCAGTTTGAGAACACTGAAGCTTTCTTT. Amino acids: CASSMGGGQQFENTEAFF. The rearrangement uses TRBV5-1 and TRBJ1-1, with D possibly TRBD1 on 5 matching bases. CDR1 SGHRS and CDR2 YFSETQ come from the germline V gene. Trimming pared 4 bases from V and 1 base from J, leaving 23 bases between. There are 18 residues in the CDR3. The variable domain in full, with the rest retrieved from reference TRBV5-1 and TRBJ1-1, is KAGVTQTPRYLIKTRGQQVTLSCSPISGHRSVSWYQQTPGQGLQFLFEYFSETQRNKGNFPGRFSGRQFSNSRSEMNVSTLELGDSALYLCASSMGGGQQFENTEAFFGQGTRLTVV.

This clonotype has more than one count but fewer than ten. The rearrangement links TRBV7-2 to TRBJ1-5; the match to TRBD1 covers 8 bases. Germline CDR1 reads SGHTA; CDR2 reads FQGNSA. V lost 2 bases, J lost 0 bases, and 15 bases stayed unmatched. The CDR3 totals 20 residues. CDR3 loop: CASSLRQGASSYVSNQPQHF. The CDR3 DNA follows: TGTGCCAGCAGCTTACGTCAGGGGGCAAGCTCCTACGTTAGCAATCAGCCCCAGCATTTT. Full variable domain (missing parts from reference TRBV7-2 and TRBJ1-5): GAGVSQSPSNKVTEKGKDVELRCDPISGHTALYWYRQSLGQGLEFLIYFQGNSAPDKSGLPSDRFSAERTGGSVSTLTIQRTQQEDSAVYLCASSLRQGASSYVSNQPQHFGDGTRLSIL.

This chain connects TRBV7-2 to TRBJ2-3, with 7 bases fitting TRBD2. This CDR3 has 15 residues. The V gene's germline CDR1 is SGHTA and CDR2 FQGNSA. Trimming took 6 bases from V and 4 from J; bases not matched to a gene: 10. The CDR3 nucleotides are TGTGCCAGCAGTACTGGCGGGAGCTTTGCAGATACGCAGTATTTT. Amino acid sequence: CASSTGGSFADTQYF.

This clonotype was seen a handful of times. The CDR3 here is CSERTGGGTDTQYF. CDR3 bases: TGCAGCGAAAGGACAGGAGGGGGGACAGATACGCAGTATTTT. The chain employs TRBV29-1 and TRBJ2-3; D may be TRBD1 (7 bases). The germline CDR1 and CDR2 sequences are SQVTM and ANQGSEA. V lost 7 bases and J lost 3, with 17 bases in between. The length of the CDR3 is 14 residues.

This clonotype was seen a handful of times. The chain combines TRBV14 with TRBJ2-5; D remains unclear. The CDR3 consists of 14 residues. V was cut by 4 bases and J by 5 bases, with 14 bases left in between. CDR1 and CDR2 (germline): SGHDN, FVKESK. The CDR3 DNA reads TGTGCCAGCAGCCGACTTGGACCCGCGGAGACCCAGTACTTC. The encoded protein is CASSRLGPAETQYF. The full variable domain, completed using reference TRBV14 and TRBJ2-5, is EAGVTQFPSHSVIEKGQTVTLRCDPISGHDNLYWYRRVMGKEIKFLLHFVKESKQDESGMPNNRFLAERTGGTYSTLKVQPAELEDSGVYFCASSRLGPAETQYFGPGTRLLVL.

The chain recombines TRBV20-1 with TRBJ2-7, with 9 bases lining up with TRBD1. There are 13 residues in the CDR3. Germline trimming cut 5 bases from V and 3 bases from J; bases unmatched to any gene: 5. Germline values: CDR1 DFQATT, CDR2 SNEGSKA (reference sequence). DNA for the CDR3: TGCAGTGCTCAACGGGACAGGGTCTACGAGCAGTACTTC. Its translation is CSAQRDRVYEQYF.

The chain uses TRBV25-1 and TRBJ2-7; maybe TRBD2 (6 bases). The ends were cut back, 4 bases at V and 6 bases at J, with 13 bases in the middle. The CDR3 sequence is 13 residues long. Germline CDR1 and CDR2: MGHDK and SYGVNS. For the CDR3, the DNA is TGTGCCAGCAGTGCAGGGAAGGAGGGCGAGCAGTACTTC. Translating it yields CASSAGKEGEQYF.

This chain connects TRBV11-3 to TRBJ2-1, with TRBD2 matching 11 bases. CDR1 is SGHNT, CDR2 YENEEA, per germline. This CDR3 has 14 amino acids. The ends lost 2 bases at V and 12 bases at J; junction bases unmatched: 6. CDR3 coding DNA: TGTGCCAGCAGCTTACAGACTAGCGGGACCGGGCAGTTCTTC. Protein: CASSLQTSGTGQFF.

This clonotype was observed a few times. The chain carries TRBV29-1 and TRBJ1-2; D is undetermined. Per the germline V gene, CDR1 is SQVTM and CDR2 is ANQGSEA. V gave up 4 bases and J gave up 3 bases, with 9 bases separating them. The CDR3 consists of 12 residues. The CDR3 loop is CSVGGNHYGYTF. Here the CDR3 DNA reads TGCAGCGTTGGGGGAAACCACTATGGCTACACCTTC.

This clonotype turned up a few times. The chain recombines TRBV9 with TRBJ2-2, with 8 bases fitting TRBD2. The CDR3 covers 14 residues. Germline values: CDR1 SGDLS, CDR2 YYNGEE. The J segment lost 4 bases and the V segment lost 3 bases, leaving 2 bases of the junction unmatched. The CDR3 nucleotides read TGTGCCAGCAGCGGACTAGCGTTCACCGGGGAGCTGTTTTTT. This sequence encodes CASSGLAFTGELFF.

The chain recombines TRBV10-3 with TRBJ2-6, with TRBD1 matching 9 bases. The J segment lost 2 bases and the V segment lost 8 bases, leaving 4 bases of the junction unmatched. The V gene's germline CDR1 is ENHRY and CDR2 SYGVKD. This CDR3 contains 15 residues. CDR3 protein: CAIGTGSPGANVLTF. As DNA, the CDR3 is TGTGCCATCGGGACAGGGTCCCCTGGGGCCAACGTCCTGACTTTC.

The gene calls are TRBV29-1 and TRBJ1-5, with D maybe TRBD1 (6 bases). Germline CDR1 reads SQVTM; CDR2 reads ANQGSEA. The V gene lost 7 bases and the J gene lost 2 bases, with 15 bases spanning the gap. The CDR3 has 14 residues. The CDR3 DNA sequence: TGCAGCGCCTTGGACAGTGGTGGCAATCAGCCCCAGCATTTT. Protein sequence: CSALDSGGNQPQHF.

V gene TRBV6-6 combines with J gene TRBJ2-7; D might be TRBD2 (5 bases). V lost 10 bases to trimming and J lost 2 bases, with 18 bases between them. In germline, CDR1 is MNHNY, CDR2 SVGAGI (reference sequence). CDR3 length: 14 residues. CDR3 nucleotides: TGTGCCACCTCGCGGATAGAGGGCCCCTACGAGCAGTACTTC. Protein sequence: CATSRIEGPYEQYF.

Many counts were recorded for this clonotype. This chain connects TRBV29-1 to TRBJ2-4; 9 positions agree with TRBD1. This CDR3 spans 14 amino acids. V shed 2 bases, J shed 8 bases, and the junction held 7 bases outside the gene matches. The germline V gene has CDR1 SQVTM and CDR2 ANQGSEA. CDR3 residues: CSVETGGRRDIQYF. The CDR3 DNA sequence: TGCAGCGTTGAAACAGGGGGCCGGAGGGACATTCAGTACTTC.

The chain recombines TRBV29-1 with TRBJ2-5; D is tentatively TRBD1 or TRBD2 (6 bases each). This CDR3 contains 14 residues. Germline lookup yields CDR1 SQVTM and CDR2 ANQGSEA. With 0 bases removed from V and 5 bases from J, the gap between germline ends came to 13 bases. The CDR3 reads CSVEDLGGRETQYF. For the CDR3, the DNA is TGCAGCGTTGAAGATTTGGGGGGCCGGGAGACCCAGTACTTC.

In DNA form, the CDR3 reads TGTGCCAGCAGACACCCGGGGGCGACTAACTATGGCTACACCTTC. Its translation is CASRHPGATNYGYTF. This chain connects TRBV7-9 to TRBJ1-2; perhaps TRBD1 as D (6 bases). V lost 6 bases, J lost 0 bases, and 14 bases lay in between. The CDR3 length is 15 residues. Germline-derived CDR1 and CDR2 are SEHNR and FQNEAQ (reference sequence).

The CDR3 nucleotides are TGTGCCAGCAGTCGAAGCGGAAACACCGGGGAGCTGTTTTTT. Amino acids: CASSRSGNTGELFF. The chain is built from TRBV7-3 and TRBJ2-2; TRBD2 might be the D (5 bases). Germline lookup yields CDR1 SGHTA and CDR2 FQGTGA. V was trimmed by 6 bases and J by 2 bases, leaving 10 bases between them. This CDR3 is 14 amino acids long.

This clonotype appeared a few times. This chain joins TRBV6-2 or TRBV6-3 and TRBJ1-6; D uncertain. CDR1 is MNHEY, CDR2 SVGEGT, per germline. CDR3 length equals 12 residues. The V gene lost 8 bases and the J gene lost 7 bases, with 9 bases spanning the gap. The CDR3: CASYDPNSPLHF. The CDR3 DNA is TGTGCCAGCTACGACCCGAATTCACCCCTCCACTTT.

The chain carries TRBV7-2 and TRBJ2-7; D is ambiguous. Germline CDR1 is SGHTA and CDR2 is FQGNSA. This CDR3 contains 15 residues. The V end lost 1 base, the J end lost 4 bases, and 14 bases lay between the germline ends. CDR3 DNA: TGTGCCAGCAGCTTAGACCCCTTCGGAGCGTACGAGCAGTACTTC. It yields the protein CASSLDPFGAYEQYF. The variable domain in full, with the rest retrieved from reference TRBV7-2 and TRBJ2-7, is GAGVSQSPSNKVTEKGKDVELRCDPISGHTALYWYRQSLGQGLEFLIYFQGNSAPDKSGLPSDRFSAERTGGSVSTLTIQRTQQEDSAVYLCASSLDPFGAYEQYFGPGTRLTVT.